This entry is about one T cell receptor (beta chain). Germline-derived CDR1 and CDR2 are SGHRS and YFSETQ. V gave up 1 base and J gave up 0 bases, with 11 bases separating them. This CDR3 comprises 16 residues. The data originate from a study of cytomegalovirus exposure and HLA in healthy donors. Overall study context: Inside one of the first data releases sat 85 million or so unique TCRs taken from HLA-typed donors.

Both 60 Vbeta primers and 13 Jbeta primers went into the PCR. TCRdb's copy holds only in-frame clones and misses some; the assay was immunoSEQ multiplex PCR. The repertoire holds about 86,000 clones, with over 75% as singletons. The sequence derives from a male donor in good health and CMV-seropositive. Sequenced material: PBMCs. V usage is TRBV5-1 and J usage is TRBJ1-3; D is unclear. The CDR3 spells CASSLLGLISGNTIYF. DNA for the CDR3: TGCGCCAGCAGCTTGCTTGGACTGATCTCTGGAAACACCATATATTTT.